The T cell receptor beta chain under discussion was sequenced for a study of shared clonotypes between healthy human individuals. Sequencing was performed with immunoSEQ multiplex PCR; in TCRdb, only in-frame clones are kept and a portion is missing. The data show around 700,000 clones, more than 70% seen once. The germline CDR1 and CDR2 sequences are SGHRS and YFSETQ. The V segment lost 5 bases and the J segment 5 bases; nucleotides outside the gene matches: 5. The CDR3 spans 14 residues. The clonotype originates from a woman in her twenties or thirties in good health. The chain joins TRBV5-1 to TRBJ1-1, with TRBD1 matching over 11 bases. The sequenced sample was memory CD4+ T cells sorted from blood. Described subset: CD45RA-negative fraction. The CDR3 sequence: CASSADRGQTEAFF. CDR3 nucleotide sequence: TGCGCCAGCAGTGCGGACAGGGGGCAAACTGAAGCTTTCTTT.